One sample yielded the 29 T cell receptor beta chains listed below, sequenced in a study of vaccination and CD4 T cells after COVID-19. Their cognate antigens are unknown. Indicated time point: late sampling 161 to 241 days after vaccination in a few convalescent patients. Treatment of the sample: roughly 10-day PBMC culture with coronavirus spike peptide pools or control peptides (ViraFEST assay). Oncomine TCR Beta short-read sequencing was applied to DNA from cultured CD4+ T cells. TCRdb re-analysed the PCR reads in MiXCR, keeping a single row per CDR3 protein. The data show tens of thousands of distinct CDR3 sequences, 46% seen once. The sample was CD4+ T cells from blood, cultured in vitro, taken about 7 months after SARS-CoV-2 vaccination. The source is a human donor who had recovered from COVID-19.

J is TRBJ1-6 and V is TRBV20-1; possibly TRBD1 for D (5 bases). The length of the CDR3 is 14 residues. Looked up from germline, CDR1 is DFQATT and CDR2 is SNEGSKA (reference sequence). V lost 5 bases, J lost 6 bases, and 14 bases lay in between. The CDR3 loop is CSALQGFSNSPLHF. The CDR3 DNA reads TGCAGTGCTCTGCAGGGTTTCAGTAATTCACCCCTCCACTTT.

The chain carries TRBV6-1 and TRBJ1-1; a possible D gene is TRBD1 (5 bases). The CDR3 covers 12 residues. Germline V CDR1 and CDR2: MNHNS, SASEGT. V dropped 5 bases and J dropped 4 bases, with 8 bases sitting between them. This chain's CDR3 is CASSHRGTEAFF. CDR3 in DNA: TGTGCCAGCAGTCATAGGGGCACTGAAGCTTTCTTT.

V and J are TRBV5-6 and TRBJ2-7, with TRBD2 matching over 8 bases. Germline CDR1 reads SGHDT; CDR2 reads YYEEEE. CDR3 length: 14 residues. J was trimmed by 3 bases and V by 4 bases; bases with no gene match: 6. The CDR3 DNA is TGTGCCAGCAGCGTGAGCGGGGGCCGCTACGAGCAGTACTTC. Translating gives CASSVSGGRYEQYF.

This chain joins TRBV7-9 and TRBJ2-5, with 7 bases lining up with TRBD1. The CDR3 covers 14 residues. With 5 bases clipped from V and 1 base from J, the junction kept 4 bases outside the gene matches. Per the germline V gene, CDR1 is SEHNR and CDR2 is FQNEAQ (reference sequence). This CDR3 is CASSPTGFQETQYF. The CDR3 nucleotides are TGTGCCAGCAGCCCGACAGGGTTCCAAGAGACCCAGTACTTC.

The V call is TRBV28, the J call TRBJ1-3, with 10 bases matching TRBD1. This CDR3 comprises 17 residues. V shed 5 bases, J shed 1 base, and the junction held 8 bases outside the gene matches. Germline assignment: CDR1 MDHEN and CDR2 SYDVKM. CDR3 protein: CASSPGTGDKSGNTIYF. CDR3 sequence (DNA): TGTGCCAGCAGTCCAGGGACAGGGGATAAATCTGGAAACACCATATATTTT.

The chain is built from TRBV20-1 and TRBJ2-1; TRBD2 matches at 16 bases. V lost 2 bases, J lost 5 bases, and 9 bases stayed unmatched. This CDR3 comprises 18 residues. Germline CDR1 reads DFQATT; CDR2 reads SNEGSKA (reference sequence). CDR3 sequence reads: CSARHVPGLAGGDNEQFF. The CDR3 DNA sequence: TGCAGTGCTAGACACGTCCCGGGACTAGCGGGGGGGGACAATGAGCAGTTCTTC.

The table lists this clonotype with a few counts. The chain carries TRBV6-2 or TRBV6-3 and TRBJ2-7; 7 bases map to TRBD1. The length of the CDR3 is 14 residues. V lost 5 bases and J lost 4; bases outside the gene matches: 8. CDR1 is MNHEY, CDR2 SVGEGT, per germline. CDR3 sequence: CASSPGQLPYEQYF. As DNA, the CDR3 is TGTGCCAGCAGTCCGGGACAGTTACCTTACGAGCAGTACTTC.

The chain combines TRBV6-2 or TRBV6-3 with TRBJ2-5, with 9 positions matching TRBD1. V was pared by 6 bases and J by 5 bases, with 10 bases of the junction left unmatched. This CDR3 spans 15 amino acids. Germline CDR1 is MNHEY and CDR2 is SVGEGT. In nucleotides, the CDR3 is TGTGCCAGCAGGAGTGGGACAGGGATGCGGGAGACCCAGTACTTC. Its protein product is CASRSGTGMRETQYF.

A remark on this clonotype: A read error is possible here, since a much larger clone lies one base away. The missing conserved phenylalanine or tryptophan at the end of this CDR3 makes a read error likely. The V gene is TRBV7-9, the J gene TRBJ2-5, with 8 bases that match TRBD2. The germline CDR1 and CDR2 sequences are SEHNR and FQNEAQ (reference sequence). This CDR3 comprises 13 residues. V trimming: 6 bases; J trimming: 2 bases; junction bases outside the gene matches: 2. The CDR3 DNA sequence: TGTGCCAGCAGTATAGCGGGGCAAGAGACCCAGTACTTA. Residues: CASSIAGQETQYL.

The chain has TRBV20-1 and TRBJ1-6, with D possibly being TRBD1 (5 bases). Germline CDR1 reads DFQATT; CDR2 reads SNEGSKA (reference sequence). CDR3 length equals 15 residues. V dropped 0 bases and J dropped 8 bases, with 14 bases sitting between them. The chain's CDR3 is CSARDLRDGDSPLHF. The CDR3, as DNA: TGCAGTGCTAGAGACCTCCGGGACGGAGATTCACCCCTCCACTTT.

The chain carries TRBV18 and TRBJ1-2, with TRBD1 matching 10 bases. The CDR3 spans 14 residues. V was clipped by 3 bases and J by 5 bases; unmatched bases: 3. Germline CDR1 reads KGHSH; CDR2 reads LQKENI. The CDR3 loop is CASSPSDRGYGYTF. The CDR3 nucleotides read TGTGCCAGCTCACCGTCGGACAGGGGGTATGGCTACACCTTC.

The V gene is TRBV7-9, the J gene TRBJ2-1, with D tentatively TRBD1 or TRBD2 (7 bases each). The CDR3 has 16 amino acids. V was pared by 4 bases and J by 7 bases, with 20 bases between. CDR1 is SEHNR and CDR2 is FQNEAQ in the germline V gene (reference sequence). The CDR3 DNA is TGTGCCAGCAGCTCCCGCAGGGGGGGGGGGAGGAATGAGCAGTTCTTC. It yields the protein CASSSRRGGGRNEQFF.

The V gene is TRBV6-5, the J gene TRBJ1-1; D is unresolved. From germline, CDR1 is MNHEY and CDR2 SVGAGI. The CDR3 is made up of 15 amino acids. Trimming cost V 0 bases and J 4 bases, with 12 bases left between them. The CDR3 DNA reads TGTGCCAGCAGTTACTCGGCTTCGGGCACCACTGAAGCTTTCTTT. Translated: CASSYSASGTTEAFF.

The chain recombines TRBV12-3 or TRBV12-4 with TRBJ2-1; no reliable D call. The CDR3 sequence is 14 residues long. Trimming shortened V by 7 bases and J by 0 bases, and 10 bases separated the two germline ends. CDR3 nucleotide sequence: TGTGCCAGCAATCGGAAGAGCTCCTACAATGAGCAGTTCTTC. The encoded protein is CASNRKSSYNEQFF.

The chain combines TRBV10-3 with TRBJ1-6, with D unclear. This CDR3 has 14 amino acids. Germline CDR1 ENHRY, CDR2 SYGVKD. The V gene lost 3 bases and the J gene lost 10 bases, with 13 bases spanning the gap. The CDR3 reads CAISDMPELSPLHF. As DNA, the CDR3 is TGTGCCATCAGTGATATGCCTGAACTGTCACCCCTCCACTTT.

V gene TRBV15 combines with J gene TRBJ2-1; 15 bases are shared with TRBD2. V dropped 1 base and J dropped 8; count of bases not matched to a gene: 6. This CDR3 region has 17 residues. CDR1 is LNHNV and CDR2 is YYDKDF in the germline V gene (reference sequence). The CDR3 here is CATSRGGTSGRRDEQFF. The DNA for the CDR3 is TGTGCCACCAGCAGAGGTGGGACTAGCGGGAGGAGGGATGAGCAGTTCTTC.

V gene TRBV7-3 combines with J gene TRBJ2-2; D may be TRBD1 (6 bases). The CDR3 is 14 amino acids. Germline CDR1 SGHTA, CDR2 FQGTGA. The V end lost 4 bases, the J end lost 4 bases, and 10 bases lay between the germline ends. This CDR3 reads CASSSRGGTGELFF. CDR3 nucleotides: TGTGCCAGCAGCTCCAGGGGTGGCACCGGGGAGCTGTTTTTT. Using reference TRBV7-3 and TRBJ2-2 for the parts outside the CDR3, the full variable domain is GAGVSQTPSNKVTEKGKYVELRCDPISGHTALYWYRQSLGQGPEFLIYFQGTGAADDSGLPNDRFFAVRPEGSVSTLKIQRTERGDSAVYLCASSSRGGTGELFFGEGSRLTVL.

For this clonotype: The junction departs from germline at one end; a sequencing error may be responsible. V and J are TRBV6-1 and TRBJ2-7, with TRBD1 matching 8 bases. The germline gives CDR1 MNHNS, CDR2 SASEGT. CDR3 length: 11 amino acids. CDR3 protein: CASSEGYRGDF. In nucleotides, the CDR3 is TGTGCCAGCAGTGAAGGGTACAGGGGGGACTTC.

This clonotype was detected once. The CDR3 DNA reads as TGTGCCAGCAGTGTTTGGGCCACCAATCAGCCCCAGCATTTT. Its translation is CASSVWATNQPQHF. This chain connects TRBV2 to TRBJ1-5; D is ambiguous. CDR3 size: 14 residues. V was shortened by 4 bases and J by 3 bases, with 10 bases between the two germline ends. CDR1 and CDR2 (germline): SNHLY, FYNNEI.

The rearrangement links TRBV7-2 to TRBJ1-5; D perhaps matches TRBD1 (5 bases). This CDR3 comprises 15 residues. Germline V CDR1 and CDR2: SGHTA, FQGNSA. V gave up 0 bases and J gave up 2 bases, with 8 bases separating them. The CDR3 DNA follows: TGTGCCAGCAGCTTAGCCGTGGGGGGCAATCAGCCCCAGCATTTT. This codes for CASSLAVGGNQPQHF.

The V and J genes are TRBV6-2 or TRBV6-3 and TRBJ2-3, with 7 bases that match TRBD2. Trimming took 0 bases from V and 5 from J; bases not matched to a gene: 8. This CDR3 has 16 amino acids. The germline gives CDR1 MNHEY, CDR2 SVGEGT. CDR3 coding DNA: TGTGCCAGCAGTTACTCAAAATACGTAGCGGGAGATACGCAGTATTTT. Its translation is CASSYSKYVAGDTQYF.

The chain links TRBV20-1 to TRBJ2-3; D uncertain. CDR1 and CDR2 (germline): DFQATT, SNEGSKA (reference sequence). There are 12 residues in the CDR3. Trimming took off 0 bases at V and 0 bases at J, with 1 base between the two ends. The CDR3 protein is CSARESTDTQYF. CDR3 coding DNA: TGCAGTGCTAGAGAAAGCACAGATACGCAGTATTTT.

The chain joins TRBV7-9 to TRBJ2-1; possibly TRBD1 for D (6 bases). Germline CDR1 SEHNR, CDR2 FQNEAQ (reference sequence). Trimming left V 1 base short and J 2 bases short, with 12 bases between. The CDR3 consists of 16 residues. CDR3 in amino acids: CASSLGTDLTYNEQFF. The CDR3 DNA reads as TGTGCCAGCAGCTTAGGGACAGACTTAACCTACAATGAGCAGTTCTTC.

This clonotype occurred a few times. The chain is built from TRBV6-1 and TRBJ2-5; 10 nucleotides match TRBD2. V lost 6 bases to trimming and J lost 5 bases; unmatched junction nucleotides: 6. Germline V gene lookup returns CDR1 MNHNS and CDR2 SASEGT. The CDR3 has 14 residues. CDR3 DNA: TGTGCCAGCAGGGTAGCGGGAGGAGACGAGACCCAGTACTTC. This encodes CASRVAGGDETQYF.

The chain employs TRBV6-2 or TRBV6-3 and TRBJ2-7, with 9 bases lining up with TRBD1. This CDR3 spans 14 amino acids. Germline V gene sequence: CDR1 MNHEY, CDR2 SVGEGT. V was clipped by 6 bases and J by 9 bases; unmatched bases: 12. The CDR3 loop reads CASSSRDRALGQYF. The CDR3 DNA sequence: TGTGCCAGCAGCTCCAGGGACAGGGCACTTGGGCAGTACTTC.

The CDR3 here is CASSRQTDNYGYTF. The CDR3 region has the DNA TGTGCCAGCAGTAGACAGACTGATAACTATGGCTACACCTTC. This chain uses TRBV6-1 with TRBJ1-2, with D tentatively TRBD1 (5 bases). The V gene's germline CDR1 is MNHNS and CDR2 SASEGT. The CDR3 is 14 amino acids. V dropped 5 bases and J dropped 1 base, with 11 bases sitting between them.

This clonotype was seen a handful of times. The chain uses TRBV15 and TRBJ2-3; 13 bases line up with TRBD2. The CDR3 extends over 19 amino acids. The junction had 7 bases not matched to a gene; V was cut back by 1 base and J by 0 bases. In germline, CDR1 is LNHNV, CDR2 YYDKDF (reference sequence). CDR3 sequence (DNA): TGTGCCACCAGCAGAGGAAGACTAGCGGGGGGTACTAGCACAGATACGCAGTATTTT. The encoded protein is CATSRGRLAGGTSTDTQYF.

The rearrangement links TRBV5-1 to TRBJ1-1; a weak D match, TRBD1 (6 bases). The CDR3 runs to 15 residues. CDR1 and CDR2 from the germline V gene are SGHRS and YFSETQ. V lost 4 bases to trimming and J lost 4 bases, with 17 bases between them. CDR3 sequence reads: CASSEQSGVVTEAFF. CDR3 bases: TGCGCCAGCAGCGAACAATCAGGGGTGGTCACTGAAGCTTTCTTT.

The V and J genes are TRBV19 and TRBJ2-7, with a possible D match to TRBD1 (6 bases). The CDR3 extends over 14 amino acids. Germline CDR1 LNHDA, CDR2 SQIVND (reference sequence). Deletions cut 5 bases from V and 2 bases from J, with 13 bases between. CDR3 sequence (DNA): TGTGCCAGTAGTGGACGGGACACAACCTACGAGCAGTACTTC. Its translation: CASSGRDTTYEQYF.